Only a few counts were recorded for the clone carrying this T cell receptor (beta chain). Its antigen is as yet unknown. TCRdb lists a protein that is different at residue 13 from the translated DNA; the protein given here uses the DNA translation. Gene names denote mouse genes. The CDR3 is cut off 3 residues early in the read; its end comes from the germline J gene. Sequencing templates came from extracted RNA that was reverse transcribed into cDNA. Measured with immunoSEQ multiplex PCR; TCRdb has only the in-frame clones, and not every one. Sampling found some 110,000 clones, none seen once. The length of the CDR3 is 16 residues. Per the germline V gene, CDR1 is NNHDY and CDR2 is SYVADS. V dropped 7 bases and J dropped 0; count of bases not matched to a gene: 3. This sample stems from a study of CD8+ T cells in alopecia areata. Study context: Spontaneously alopecic C3H/HeJ graft donors, roughly 6-13 months old, gave skin to roughly 7-10-week-old female C3H/HeJ mice. General study findings and limits: Patients showed less clear TCR sequence sharing than mice, possibly partly because of HLA diversity. Relative to normal scalp, lesional scalp, especially alopecia totalis/universalis, showed higher clonality.

The TCR sequence derives from a C3H/HeJ mouse with alopecia areata. This line is of MHC haplotype H2-k. The sequenced material came from lesional skin. The V and J genes are TRBV13-3 and TRBJ1-6, with 11 bases fitting TRBD1. TRBJ1-6 is an ORF for which the function is uncertain. Partial CDR3 DNA: TGTGCCAGCGGGGACAGGGGGAATTCCTATAATTCGCCC. It codes for CASGDRGNSYNSP. The full CDR3 protein is CASGDRGNSYNSPLYF.